Presented here are 19 T cell receptor beta chains from one specimen sequenced in a study of identical twins. A single record per CDR3 protein comes from TCRdb applying MiXCR to the 5' RACE reads. Among roughly 290,000 distinct CDR3 sequences listed, less than 9.5% were seen once. These data also featured in a second study, about yellow fever vaccine responses in identical twins.

The material sequenced was CD8+ T cells sorted from blood. Every receptor here comes from a woman aged 18-35 years in good health.

This clonotype came up many times. The V call is TRBV2, the J call TRBJ1-1; possibly TRBD1 for D (5 bases). Germline V gene lookup returns CDR1 SNHLY and CDR2 FYNNEI. The CDR3 runs 13 residues. Deletions cut 6 bases from V and 5 bases from J, with 13 bases between. The CDR3 nucleotides read TGTGCCAGCAGGAGTACCCCAGGGACTGAAGCTTTCTTT. Translation gives CASRSTPGTEAFF.

The genes are TRBV9 and TRBJ1-1, with D possibly being TRBD1 (5 bases). V shed 0 bases and J shed 3 bases, with 12 bases lying between them. There are 15 residues in the CDR3. CDR1 SGDLS and CDR2 YYNGEE come from the germline V gene. The CDR3 reads CASSVGAAGYTEAFF. The CDR3 DNA reads TGTGCCAGCAGCGTAGGGGCGGCAGGGTACACTGAAGCTTTCTTT.

This clonotype showed up many times. This sequence joins TRBV20-1 and TRBJ2-5; 12 bases align to TRBD2. Trimming removed 3 bases from V and 1 base from J; junction bases left unmatched: 6. CDR1 and CDR2 (germline): DFQATT, SNEGSKA (reference sequence). CDR3 length: 16 residues. DNA for the CDR3: TGCAGTGCTAGCCACGGGACTAGCGGGCTCCAAGAGACCCAGTACTTC. Translating it yields CSASHGTSGLQETQYF.

This clonotype occurred a few times. The chain has TRBV4-1 and TRBJ1-2, with 7 bases identical to TRBD1. CDR3 length: 16 residues. Germline V gene sequence: CDR1 MGHRA, CDR2 YSYEKL. The trim removed 0 bases at V and 4 bases at J, leaving 8 bases unmatched. The CDR3 DNA follows: TGCGCCAGCAGCCAAGAGGGTCAGGGGGGTATCTATGGCTACACCTTC. Amino acids: CASSQEGQGGIYGYTF.

CDR3 bases: TGCAGCGTCACAGGGATTGAGCAGTTCTTC. As protein: CSVTGIEQFF. The chain is built from TRBV29-1 and TRBJ2-1; TRBD1 might be the D (6 bases). Germline-derived CDR1 and CDR2 are SQVTM and ANQGSEA. This CDR3 is 10 amino acids long. The V gene lost 6 bases and the J gene lost 9 bases, with 9 bases spanning the gap.

This chain uses TRBV7-2 with TRBJ2-7; 11 bases agree with TRBD2. The CDR3 is 15 amino acids. J gave up 4 bases and V 1 base, and 3 bases lay outside the gene matches. The germline V gene has CDR1 SGHTA and CDR2 FQGNSA. The CDR3 DNA is TGTGCCAGCAGCTTAGTAGCGGGGGGGGATTACGAGCAGTACTTC. This codes for CASSLVAGGDYEQYF.

The V and J genes are TRBV28 and TRBJ2-1; D is unclear. The CDR3 consists of 15 residues. Germline CDR1 MDHEN, CDR2 SYDVKM. Trimming cost V 0 bases and J 6 bases, with 12 bases left between them. In nucleotides, the CDR3 is TGTGCCAGCAGTTTATGGGACCCTCCCCGCAATGAGCAGTTCTTC. This translates into CASSLWDPPRNEQFF.

This clonotype was seen repeatedly, ten times or more. The CDR3 DNA reads TGTGCCAGCAGTTACGAGGGGGAGGACACCGGGGAGCTGTTTTTT. Protein: CASSYEGEDTGELFF. The V gene is TRBV6-2 or TRBV6-3, the J gene TRBJ2-2; D may be TRBD1 or TRBD2 (6 bases each). V dropped 2 bases and J dropped 3 bases, with 10 bases sitting between them. The germline gives CDR1 MNHEY, CDR2 SVGEGT. The CDR3 runs to 15 residues.

The rearrangement links TRBV30 to TRBJ2-1; 7 nucleotides align to TRBD1. Germline-derived CDR1 and CDR2 are GTSNPN and SVGIG (reference sequence). The CDR3 sequence is 14 residues long. V dropped 3 bases and J dropped 1; count of bases not matched to a gene: 3. Here the CDR3 reads CAWRDRYSYNEQFF. The CDR3 DNA reads as TGTGCCTGGAGGGACAGGTATTCCTACAATGAGCAGTTCTTC.

The rearrangement joins TRBV7-9 to TRBJ1-2; TRBD1 might be the D (6 bases). Germline assignment: CDR1 SEHNR and CDR2 FQNEAQ (reference sequence). V was trimmed by 4 bases and J by 8 bases, leaving 8 bases between them. The CDR3 has 11 residues. As DNA, the CDR3 is TGTGCCAGCAGCTCGACAGGAGGCTACACCTTC. Amino acids: CASSSTGGYTF. The full variable domain, completed using reference TRBV7-9 and TRBJ1-2, is DTGVSQNPRHKITKRGQNVTFRCDPISEHNRLYWYRQTLGQGPEFLTYFQNEAQLEKSRLLSDRFSAERPKGSFSTLEIQRTEQGDSAMYLCASSSTGGYTFGSGTRLTVV.

This clonotype was observed a few times. The rearrangement links TRBV15 to TRBJ2-7, with D possibly being TRBD1 or TRBD2 (5 bases each). The CDR3 has 16 residues. V was clipped by 1 base and J by 0 bases, with 13 bases between them. In germline, CDR1 is LNHNV, CDR2 YYDKDF (reference sequence). The CDR3 bases are TGTGCCACCAGCAGAGTAAGTCCTGGGACCTCCTACGAGCAGTACTTC. Translated, it gives CATSRVSPGTSYEQYF. The whole variable domain, remainder taken from reference TRBV15 and TRBJ2-7, is DAMVIQNPRYQVTQFGKPVTLSCSQTLNHNVMYWYQQKSSQAPKLLFHYYDKDFNNEADTPDNFQSRRPNTSFCFLDIRSPGLGDTAMYLCATSRVSPGTSYEQYFGPGTRLTVT.

The chain couples TRBV2 to TRBJ2-3, with 13 bases that match TRBD2. After removal of 9 bases from V and 4 bases from J, the junction contained 4 bases not matched to a gene. This CDR3 comprises 14 residues. The germline V gene has CDR1 SNHLY and CDR2 FYNNEI. CDR3 DNA: TGTGCCAGTATGGGACTAGCGGGGCCAGATACGCAGTATTTT. Protein product: CASMGLAGPDTQYF.

This clonotype was detected a few times. This chain connects TRBV2 to TRBJ2-5; D uncertain. There are 13 residues in the CDR3. Deletions cut 3 bases from V and 2 bases from J, with 7 bases between. The germline CDR1 and CDR2 sequences are SNHLY and FYNNEI. CDR3 residues: CASSEYTQETQYF. Here the CDR3 DNA reads TGTGCCAGCAGTGAGTACACGCAAGAGACCCAGTACTTC.

The CDR3 region has the DNA TGCAGTGCCCCCCCGGGACAGGGAAACAATGAGCAGTTCTTC. This sequence encodes CSAPPGQGNNEQFF. The chain has TRBV20-1 and TRBJ2-1, with 9 bases aligning to TRBD1. Germline loops: CDR1 DFQATT, CDR2 SNEGSKA (reference sequence). The CDR3 covers 14 residues. The V gene end was trimmed by 6 bases and the J gene end by 5 bases; junction bases not matched to a gene: 8.

This clonotype appeared a few times. J is TRBJ2-7 and V is TRBV27, with TRBD1 matching over 8 bases. The V and J ends lost 5 bases and 4 bases, in that order; junction bases with no gene match: 10. The germline V gene has CDR1 MNHEY and CDR2 SMNVEV (reference sequence). The CDR3 has 15 amino acids. CDR3 DNA: TGTGCCAGCAGTCATCGACAGGGGCGTGAGTACGAGCAGTACTTC. It codes for CASSHRQGREYEQYF.

This clonotype was seen at least ten times. CDR3 residues: CASSPDSSYEQYF. The CDR3 nucleotides read TGTGCCAGCAGTCCGGACAGTTCCTACGAGCAGTACTTC. The chain is built from TRBV5-5 and TRBJ2-7, with a weak D call TRBD1 (6 bases). This CDR3 has 13 amino acids. Looked up from germline, CDR1 is SGHKS and CDR2 is YYEKEE (reference sequence). Trimming left V 5 bases short and J 1 base short, with 10 bases between.

The chain couples TRBV28 to TRBJ2-1; D unclear. Germline CDR1 is MDHEN and CDR2 is SYDVKM. The CDR3 sequence is 13 residues long. Trimming removed 5 bases from V and 15 bases from J, with 20 bases in between. The CDR3 coding sequence is TGTGCCAGCAGTACTCCGGGCCTGGGGTCGTCGTTCTTC. Amino acids: CASSTPGLGSSFF.

This chain connects TRBV30 to TRBJ1-1, with unresolved D. The V end lost 0 bases, the J end lost 0 bases, and 8 bases lay between the germline ends. The length of the CDR3 is 14 residues. The germline CDR1 and CDR2 sequences are GTSNPN and SVGIG (reference sequence). CDR3 region: CAWSVVPVNTEAFF. The CDR3 DNA reads TGTGCCTGGAGTGTAGTGCCGGTGAACACTGAAGCTTTCTTT.

This chain uses TRBV30 with TRBJ1-3; D gene uncertain. The V and J ends lost 0 bases and 2 bases respectively, with 8 bases between them. The CDR3 has 14 residues. Germline-derived CDR1 and CDR2 are GTSNPN and SVGIG (reference sequence). The CDR3 is CAWSVALTGNTIYF. The CDR3 DNA follows: TGTGCCTGGAGTGTAGCGTTGACTGGAAACACCATATATTTT.